A single sample gave rise to the 14 T cell receptor beta chains below, sequenced in a study of blood T cell repertoires in COVID-19. Only in-frame clones appear in the TCRdb table, and some are missing; sequencing was by immunoSEQ multiplex PCR. The sample consists of 300,000 to 350,000 clones, around 86% of them appearing once. The sequencing input was peripheral blood. The receptors derive from a woman between 50 and 59 years old with COVID-19, enrolled during active disease.

The CDR3 spells CASSQEVGQGVLDTQYF. The DNA for the CDR3 is TGCGCCAGCAGCCAAGAGGTCGGACAGGGAGTTTTGGATACGCAGTATTTT. The rearrangement uses TRBV4-1 and TRBJ2-3, with TRBD1 matching over 8 bases. Looked up from germline, CDR1 is MGHRA and CDR2 is YSYEKL. Unmatched junction bases numbered 11, after V lost 0 bases and J lost 6 bases. This CDR3 is 17 amino acids long.

This clone has only one observation. The V and J genes are TRBV7-3 and TRBJ2-1, with D possibly matching TRBD2 (6 bases). The CDR3 contains 16 residues. The V gene's germline CDR1 is SGHTA and CDR2 FQGTGA. The ends were cut back, 5 bases at V and 3 bases at J, with 17 bases in the middle. Written as DNA, the CDR3 is TGTGCCAGCAGCCTAATAGCGGAAACGAACTACAATGAGCAGTTCTTC. This encodes CASSLIAETNYNEQFF.

The chain is built from TRBV29-1 and TRBJ2-5; D is uncertain. Trimming stripped 7 bases from V and 1 base from J, with 16 bases between. This CDR3 comprises 14 residues. Germline V lookup: CDR1 SQVTM, CDR2 ANQGSEA. Written as DNA, the CDR3 is TGCAGCGCGACTGGAGCGAACGGCCAAGAGACCCAGTACTTC. Its protein is CSATGANGQETQYF.

The rearrangement joins TRBV7-2 to TRBJ1-2; TRBD1 matches 8 bases. J was trimmed by 7 bases and V by 4 bases; bases with no gene match: 8. There are 14 residues in the CDR3. CDR1 SGHTA and CDR2 FQGNSA come from the germline V gene. The CDR3 DNA follows: TGTGCCAGCAGCTCCTCACAGGGGGATCGTGGCTACACCTTC. This codes for CASSSSQGDRGYTF.

V usage is TRBV6-2 or TRBV6-3 and J usage is TRBJ2-2, with D tentatively TRBD2 (6 bases). Trimming took off 0 bases at V and 1 base at J, with 9 bases between the two ends. The V gene's germline CDR1 is MNHEY and CDR2 SVGEGT. CDR3 length equals 16 residues. Here the CDR3 reads CASSYSRGQNTGELFF. CDR3 bases: TGTGCCAGCAGTTACTCGCGGGGTCAGAACACCGGGGAGCTGTTTTTT.

The chain employs TRBV29-1 and TRBJ2-3; D unresolved. The CDR3 runs 11 residues. The ends were cut back, 3 bases at V and 5 bases at J, with 6 bases in the middle. Germline lookup yields CDR1 SQVTM and CDR2 ANQGSEA. The CDR3 sequence is CSVDYVDTQYF. CDR3 sequence (DNA): TGCAGCGTTGACTACGTAGATACGCAGTATTTT.

The table lists this clone with a few counts. The chain is built from TRBV5-1 and TRBJ2-5; TRBD2 is a possible D gene (5 bases). The germline CDR1 and CDR2 sequences are SGHRS and YFSETQ. This CDR3 has 13 amino acids. V lost 5 bases and J 3 bases, leaving 11 bases between the germline ends. CDR3 nucleotide sequence: TGCGCCAGCAGTTTACGAGCGGAAGAGACCCAGTACTTC. Residues: CASSLRAEETQYF.

V usage is TRBV4-3 and J usage is TRBJ2-5; D gene unclear. This CDR3 has 15 residues. Germline V gene data show CDR1 as LGHNA and CDR2 as YSLEER. Trimming removed 3 bases at V and 5 bases at J, with 16 bases between. CDR3 in DNA: TGCGCCAGCAGCCAGAGGATCCACAACCCGGAGACCCAGTACTTC. Translation: CASSQRIHNPETQYF.

The chain joins TRBV10-1 to TRBJ1-5; the match to TRBD1 covers 7 bases. Germline loops: CDR1 WNHNN, CDR2 SYGVQD (reference sequence). The length of the CDR3 is 12 residues. With 10 bases clipped from V and 2 bases from J, the junction kept 2 bases outside the gene matches. In nucleotides, the CDR3 is TGCGCCACCGGGACAGGCAATCAGCCCCAGCATTTT. Amino acid sequence: CATGTGNQPQHF.

This clone was picked up one time. The chain combines TRBV7-9 with TRBJ2-1; TRBD2 aligns across 7 bases. The germline V gene has CDR1 SEHNR and CDR2 FQNEAQ (reference sequence). The ends lost 3 bases at V and 0 bases at J; junction bases unmatched: 2. The CDR3 runs 15 residues. CDR3 DNA sequence: TGTGCCAGCAGCTTCTCTAGCGGCTCCTACAATGAGCAGTTCTTC. Protein product: CASSFSSGSYNEQFF.

This clone was observed a handful of times. V gene TRBV6-1 combines with J gene TRBJ1-2; D gene unclear. CDR3 length: 16 residues. Germline V gene sequence: CDR1 MNHNS, CDR2 SASEGT. V was clipped by 4 bases and J by 0 bases, with 15 bases between them. CDR3 coding DNA: TGTGCCAGCAGTGGAGCCGGAAAGGGAGCTAACTATGGCTACACCTTC. Its protein product is CASSGAGKGANYGYTF.

The CDR3 region is CASNHWTGVPPDTQYF. The CDR3 DNA reads as TGTGCCAGCAACCACTGGACGGGAGTCCCGCCAGATACGCAGTATTTT. This chain connects TRBV28 to TRBJ2-3; possible D gene TRBD2, 6 bases. Trimming pared 7 bases from V and 4 bases from J, leaving 21 bases between. Germline CDR1 reads MDHEN; CDR2 reads SYDVKM. The CDR3 has 16 amino acids.

V and J are TRBV7-2 and TRBJ2-1; D is ambiguous. The V gene's germline CDR1 is SGHTA and CDR2 FQGNSA. The CDR3 loop spans 14 amino acids. Trimming cost V 5 bases and J 2 bases, with 10 bases left between them. The CDR3 protein is CASSPPGAYNEQFF. The CDR3 nucleotides read TGTGCCAGCAGCCCTCCTGGAGCCTACAATGAGCAGTTCTTC.

This clone was picked up one time. This chain connects TRBV5-1 to TRBJ1-1; 10 bases align to TRBD1. This CDR3 comprises 14 residues. Trimming cost V 4 bases and J 6 bases; bases outside gene matches: 6. Germline loops: CDR1 SGHRS, CDR2 YFSETQ. CDR3: CASSRTGGEAEAFF. Here the CDR3 DNA reads TGCGCCAGCAGCCGGACAGGGGGGGAGGCTGAAGCTTTCTTT.